This T cell receptor beta chain was identified in a study of identifying expanded T cells in peripheral blood. V lost 1 base to trimming and J lost 6 bases, with 12 bases between them. Germline V gene lookup returns CDR1 LGHNA and CDR2 YSLEER. There are 14 residues in the CDR3. For this clone: Its antigen is undetermined.

Study results and caveats: Roughly 1.1 clones differed between technical replicates, versus around 15 and 19 over time. Variance in clone template counts between approximately 2-week samples significantly increased with total template count across all healthy donors.

Using immunoSEQ multiplex PCR, the repertoire was profiled, and TCRdb retains in-frame clones only, with some absent. The sample lists approximately 110,000 clones, more than 85% occurring once. Material for sequencing was blood. The chain uses TRBV4-3 and TRBJ1-2; D perhaps matches TRBD1 (5 bases). The source of this sequence is a person aged 18 to 70 in good health. The CDR3 DNA sequence: TGCGCCAGCAGCCAAGGGGACCGACTAAATGGCTACACCTTC. Its protein is CASSQGDRLNGYTF.